This T cell receptor (beta chain) emerged from a study of blood T cell repertoires in COVID-19 (dated by TCRdb to 2019 to 2021). Broadly, across the study: Samples from collaborators originated in the United States, Italy and Spain and spanned both the acute and convalescent phases of COVID-19. The material from the prospective study consisted of cDNA or gDNA derived from T cells, B-cell-depleted T cells, or PBMCs. HLA class I and class II types, where available, came from metadata supplied by the sample provider rather than from assay-based typing. Nearly every sample came with metadata listing a de-identified subject ID, COVID-19 status, age in years and sex. The dataset comprised deeply sampled blood TCRbeta repertoires from subjects exposed to, actively infected with, or recovered from COVID-19. The repertoires were made available in a free public database intended to serve as a resource for research on the immune response to SARS-CoV-2. The samples were drawn from two sources: the first 160 participants of the ongoing ImmuneRACE study, and some 1,300 subjects contributed by 6 global collaborators.

Findings and caveats that apply to the study as a whole: The quantity of clinical and demographic metadata differed by source and by participant and was supplied without curation.

TCRbeta CDR3 regions were amplified from genomic DNA using the immunoSEQ Assay, a bias-controlled multiplex PCR. On the study's bioinformatics: The number of nucleated cells in each sample was estimated from the amplification of reference gene primers within the assay. Sequence reads were collapsed and filtered to measure the absolute abundance of every unique TCRbeta CDR3 rearrangement. For each sample, productive Simpson clonality was calculated by taking the square root of Simpson's diversity index across productive rearrangements. The table comes from immuneACCESS by way of TCRdb, which keeps in-frame sequences with V and J called. Part of the clones is missing from these tables; in studies checked, under half for an unresolved V gene and the rest for unknown reasons. The V and J calls and clone size come from that table; D and trimming were worked out from the DNA. Within this sample are fewer than 200,000 clones, with around nine tenths of them counted one time only. Under 15% of the sample rests with the top ten.

One collaborating source in Seattle enrolled patients while the patients were actively infected and followed the patients over time throughout the course of disease. Each collaborating institution followed its own protocols to collect whole blood in K2EDTA tubes. For TCRbeta analysis, collaborators shipped samples as frozen whole blood, isolated PBMCs, or DNA extracted from either of those sample types. The CDR3 runs 14 amino acids, cysteine and phenylalanine included. Only the CDR3 portion is preserved as DNA: 42 bases, with reading frame beginning at the first base. CDR1 SGDLS and CDR2 YYNGEE are derived from the germline V gene. V ends up 3 bases short and J 10 bases short, with an unmatched junction base count of 5. Concerning this clone itself: Its target antigen remains unknown. Base quality data are lacking; no much larger clone is found one base away.

Material: peripheral blood. Here the chain combines TRBV9 and TRBJ1-6, and 9 junctional nucleotides match TRBD1. This TCR came from a woman in her 70s with COVID-19, enrolled during active disease. The nucleotides are TGTGCCAGCAGCGCCCGACAGGGGGACTCACCCCTCCACTTT. Its protein reads: CASSARQGDSPLHF.